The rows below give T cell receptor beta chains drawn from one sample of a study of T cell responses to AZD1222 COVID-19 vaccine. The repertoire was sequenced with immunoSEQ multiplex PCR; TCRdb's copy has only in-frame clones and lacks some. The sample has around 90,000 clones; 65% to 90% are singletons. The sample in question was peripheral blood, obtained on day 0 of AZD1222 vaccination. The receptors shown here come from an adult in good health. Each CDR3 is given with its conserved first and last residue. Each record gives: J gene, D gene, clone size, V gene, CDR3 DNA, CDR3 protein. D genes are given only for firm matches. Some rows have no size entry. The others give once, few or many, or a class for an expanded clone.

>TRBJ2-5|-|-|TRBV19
TGTGCCACCAGACAGAGTGGGGAGACCCAGTACTTC
CATRQSGETQYF
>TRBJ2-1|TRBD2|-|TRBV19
TGTGCCAGTGGCGGGGGAGGGCCAAATGAGCAGTTCTTC
CASGGGGPNEQFF
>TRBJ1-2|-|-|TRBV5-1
TGCGCCACCAGCACTGGGCCTGGTGGAGGCTACACCTTC
CATSTGPGGGYTF
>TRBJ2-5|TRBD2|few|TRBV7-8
TGTGCCAGCAGCCTCCGGACTAGCGGGAGCGGGGGGACCCAGTACTTC
CASSLRTSGSGGTQYF
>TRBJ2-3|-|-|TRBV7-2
TGTGCCAGCAGCCGGGAACCGACGTATACGCAGTATTTT
CASSREPTYTQYF
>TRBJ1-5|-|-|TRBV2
TGTGCCACGTCAGGACAGACTACTAGCAATCAGCCCCAGCATTTT
CATSGQTTSNQPQHF
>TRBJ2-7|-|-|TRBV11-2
TGTGCCAGCAGCTTGAACCGGGACAACTCCTACGAGCAGTACTTC
CASSLNRDNSYEQYF
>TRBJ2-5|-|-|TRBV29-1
TGCAGCGTTTCGGGACGCCTACAAGAGACCCAGTACTTC
CSVSGRLQETQYF
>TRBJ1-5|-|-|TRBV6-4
TGTGCCAGCAGTGACGTGACAGTTAGCAATCAGCCCCAGCATTTT
CASSDVTVSNQPQHF
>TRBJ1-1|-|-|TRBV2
TGTGCCAGCAGTGAACTCCCGAACACTGAAGCTTTCTTT
CASSELPNTEAFF
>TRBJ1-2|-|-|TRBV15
TGTGCCACCAGCCCACACTCGCAAACCGGGATTAACTATGGCTACACCTTC
CATSPHSQTGINYGYTF
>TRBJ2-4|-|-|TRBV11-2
TGTGCCAGCACCGAACGGGGCTGGGGTCCCCCAAACATTCAGTACTTC
CASTERGWGPPNIQYF
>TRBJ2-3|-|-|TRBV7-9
TGTGCCAGCAGCTTAGCCCCGGCTAGCACAGATACGCAGTATTTT
CASSLAPASTDTQYF
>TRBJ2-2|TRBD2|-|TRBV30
TGTGCCTGGAGTAACGGCGGGAGAGGTACCGGGGAGCTGTTTTTT
CAWSNGGRGTGELFF
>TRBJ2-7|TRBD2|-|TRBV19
TGTGCCAGTAGTCGCCGGGAGGGGGGGTACGAGCAGTACTTC
CASSRREGGYEQYF
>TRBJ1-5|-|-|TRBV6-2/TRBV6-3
TGTGCCAGCAGTACTAATAGCAATCAGCCCCAGCATTTT
CASSTNSNQPQHF
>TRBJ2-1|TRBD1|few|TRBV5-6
TGTGCCAGCAGCTTTTACAGGGGGCTCGCAAGGGAGCAGTTCTTC
CASSFYRGLAREQFF
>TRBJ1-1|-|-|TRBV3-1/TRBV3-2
TGTGCCAGCAGCCATGGTTGGACTGAAGCTTTCTTT
CASSHGWTEAFF
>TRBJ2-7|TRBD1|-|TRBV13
TGTGCCAGCAGTAGGGACAGGGGTCACGAGCAGTACTTC
CASSRDRGHEQYF
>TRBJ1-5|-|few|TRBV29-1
TGCAGCGTACAGGGACGACGGGATCAGCCCCAGCATTTT
CSVQGRRDQPQHF
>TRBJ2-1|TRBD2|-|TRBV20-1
TGCAGTGCGAGTAGGCTAGCGGGAGTAAATGAGCAGTTCTTC
CSASRLAGVNEQFF
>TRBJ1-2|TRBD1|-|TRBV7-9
TGTGCCAGCAGCTTAGGGGACAGAGTCTATGGCTACACCTTC
CASSLGDRVYGYTF